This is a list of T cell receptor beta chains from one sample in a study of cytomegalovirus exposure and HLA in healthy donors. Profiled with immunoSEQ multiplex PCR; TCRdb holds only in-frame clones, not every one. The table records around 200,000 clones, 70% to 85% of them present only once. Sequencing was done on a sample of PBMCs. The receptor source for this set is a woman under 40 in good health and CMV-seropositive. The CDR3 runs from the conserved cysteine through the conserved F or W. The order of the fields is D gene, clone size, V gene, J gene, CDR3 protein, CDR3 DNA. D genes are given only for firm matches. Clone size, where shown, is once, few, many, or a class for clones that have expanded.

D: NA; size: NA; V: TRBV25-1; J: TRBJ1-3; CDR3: CASSDLGAGSGNTIYF; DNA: TGTGCCAGCAGTGACCTGGGGGCTGGCTCTGGAAACACCATATATTTT
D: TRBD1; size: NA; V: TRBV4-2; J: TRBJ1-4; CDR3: CASSQGGQGLEKLFF; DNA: TGTGCCAGCAGCCAAGGGGGACAGGGTCTTGAAAAACTGTTTTTT
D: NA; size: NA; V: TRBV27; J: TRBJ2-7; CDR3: CASSFTTSHEQYF; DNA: TGTGCCAGCAGTTTTACCACTTCCCACGAGCAGTACTTC
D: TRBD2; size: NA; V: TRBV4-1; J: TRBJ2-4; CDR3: CASSLGLAGASLPKNIQYF; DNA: TGCGCCAGCAGCCTCGGACTAGCGGGGGCCTCTCTTCCCAAAAACATTCAGTACTTC
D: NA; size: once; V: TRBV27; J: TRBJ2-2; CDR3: CASSLGLARNTGELFF; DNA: TGTGCCAGCAGTTTAGGGCTAGCGAGAAACACCGGGGAGCTGTTTTTT
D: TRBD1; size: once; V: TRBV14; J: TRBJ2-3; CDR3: CASSDMGQGTDTQYF; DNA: TGTGCCAGCAGCGATATGGGACAGGGGACAGATACGCAGTATTTT
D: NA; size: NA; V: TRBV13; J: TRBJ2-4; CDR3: CASRGSLVSNIQYF; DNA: TGTGCCAGCAGGGGGAGCCTCGTATCAAACATTCAGTACTTC
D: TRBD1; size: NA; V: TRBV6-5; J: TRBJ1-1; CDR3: CASTHGQGALTEAFF; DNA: TGTGCCAGCACCCACGGACAGGGGGCACTCACTGAAGCTTTCTTT
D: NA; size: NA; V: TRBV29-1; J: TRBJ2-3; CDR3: CSVEGGDGPWTQYF; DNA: TGCAGCGTTGAGGGCGGGGACGGGCCGTGGACGCAGTATTTT
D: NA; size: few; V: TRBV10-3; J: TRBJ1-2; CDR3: CAISGLGAALKGYTF; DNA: TGTGCCATCAGTGGCCTTGGGGCCGCCCTCAAGGGCTACACCTTC
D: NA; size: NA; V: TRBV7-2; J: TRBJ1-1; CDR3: CASRVAGRNTEAFF; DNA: TGTGCCAGCAGGGTAGCCGGAAGAAACACTGAAGCTTTCTTT
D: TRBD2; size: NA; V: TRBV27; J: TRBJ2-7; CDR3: CASSLSGLASAWQYF; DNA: TGTGCCAGCAGTTTATCGGGACTAGCGAGCGCTTGGCAGTACTTC
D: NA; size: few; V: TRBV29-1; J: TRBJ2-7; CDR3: CSVEDPDRTYEQYF; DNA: TGCAGCGTTGAAGATCCCGACAGAACCTACGAGCAGTACTTC
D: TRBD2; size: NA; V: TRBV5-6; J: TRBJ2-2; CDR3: CASTEPKTSGITGELFF; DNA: TGTGCCAGCACGGAACCTAAGACTAGCGGGATTACCGGGGAGCTGTTTTTT
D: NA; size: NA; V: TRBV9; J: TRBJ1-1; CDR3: CASSGTTRGANAEAFF; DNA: TGTGCCAGCAGCGGCACGACGCGGGGAGCTAACGCTGAAGCTTTCTTT
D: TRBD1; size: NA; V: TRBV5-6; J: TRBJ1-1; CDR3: CASSLRTGVLNTEAFF; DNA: TGTGCCAGCAGCTTGAGGACAGGGGTCCTGAACACTGAAGCTTTCTTT
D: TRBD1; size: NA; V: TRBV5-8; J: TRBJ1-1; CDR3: CASSSGTVGTEAFF; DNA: TGTGCCAGCAGCTCCGGGACAGTGGGCACTGAAGCTTTCTTT
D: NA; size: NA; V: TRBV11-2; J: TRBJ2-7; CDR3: CASSLDQALFEQYF; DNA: TGTGCCAGCAGCTTAGATCAAGCGTTGTTCGAGCAGTACTTC
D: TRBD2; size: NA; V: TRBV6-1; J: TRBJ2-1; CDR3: CASSPGTTHFGGQFF; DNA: TGTGCCAGCAGTCCCGGGACTACGCACTTCGGGGGGCAGTTCTTC
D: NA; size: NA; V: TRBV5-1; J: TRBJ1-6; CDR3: CASSPLASSYNSPLHF; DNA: TGCGCCAGCTCCCCCCTCGCGAGCTCCTATAATTCACCCCTCCACTTT
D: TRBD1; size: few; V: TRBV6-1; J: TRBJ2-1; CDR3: CASSTQGGSYNEQFF; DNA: TGTGCCAGCAGCACACAGGGGGGATCATACAATGAGCAGTTCTTC
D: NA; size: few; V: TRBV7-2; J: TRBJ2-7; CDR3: CASSADYSNYEQYF; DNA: TGTGCCAGCAGCGCGGACTATAGCAACTACGAGCAGTACTTC
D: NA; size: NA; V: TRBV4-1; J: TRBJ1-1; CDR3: CASSQELGGIGFEAFF; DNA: TGCGCCAGCAGCCAAGAATTGGGGGGTATTGGCTTTGAGGCTTTCTTT
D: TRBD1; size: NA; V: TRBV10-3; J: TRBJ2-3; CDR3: CATGQTGGPDTQYF; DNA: TGTGCCACAGGACAAACAGGGGGCCCAGATACGCAGTATTTT
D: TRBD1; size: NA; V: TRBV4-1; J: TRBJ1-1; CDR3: CASSQAGTGALTGAFF; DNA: TGCGCCAGCAGCCAAGCCGGGACAGGGGCTCTCACCGGAGCTTTCTTT
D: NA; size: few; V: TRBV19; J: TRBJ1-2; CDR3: CASSSSSNYGYTF; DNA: TGTGCCAGTAGTTCCAGTTCTAACTATGGCTACACCTTC
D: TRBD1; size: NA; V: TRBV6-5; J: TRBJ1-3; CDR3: CASSVTGTSGNTIYF; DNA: TGTGCCAGCAGCGTGACAGGGACCTCTGGAAACACCATATATTTT
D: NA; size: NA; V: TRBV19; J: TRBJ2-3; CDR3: CASSIGGGGGTDTQYF; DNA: TGTGCCAGTAGTATAGGAGGGGGAGGGGGCACAGATACGCAGTATTTT
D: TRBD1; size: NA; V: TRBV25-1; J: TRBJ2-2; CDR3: CASSDREITGELFF; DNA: TGTGCCAGCAGCGACAGGGAAATCACCGGGGAGCTGTTTTTT
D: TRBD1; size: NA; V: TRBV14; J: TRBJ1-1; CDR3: CASSQYEGGLNTEAFF; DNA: TGTGCCAGCAGCCAATATGAAGGGGGCCTGAACACTGAAGCTTTCTTT
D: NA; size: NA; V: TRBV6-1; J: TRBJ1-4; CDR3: CASILGAPNEKLFF; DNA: TGTGCCAGCATCTTAGGGGCGCCTAATGAAAAACTGTTTTTT